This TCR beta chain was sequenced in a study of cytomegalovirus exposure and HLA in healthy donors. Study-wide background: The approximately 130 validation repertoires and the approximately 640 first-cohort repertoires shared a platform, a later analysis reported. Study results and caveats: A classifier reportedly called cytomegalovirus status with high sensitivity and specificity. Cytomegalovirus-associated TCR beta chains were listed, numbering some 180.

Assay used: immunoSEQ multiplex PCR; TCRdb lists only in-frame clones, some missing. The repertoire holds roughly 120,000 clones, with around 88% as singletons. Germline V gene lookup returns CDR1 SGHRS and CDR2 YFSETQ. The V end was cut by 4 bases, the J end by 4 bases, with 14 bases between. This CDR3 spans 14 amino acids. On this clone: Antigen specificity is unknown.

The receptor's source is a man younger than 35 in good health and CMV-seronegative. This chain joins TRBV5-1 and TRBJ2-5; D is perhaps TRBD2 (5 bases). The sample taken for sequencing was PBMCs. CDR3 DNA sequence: TGCGCCAGCAGCCCCACTAGTTTGGGAGAGACCCAGTACTTC. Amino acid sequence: CASSPTSLGETQYF.